The entry that follows covers one T cell receptor beta chain sequence. This sample was included in a study of control samples from healthy donors and cancer patients. The repertoire was sequenced with immunoSEQ multiplex PCR; TCRdb's copy has only in-frame clones and lacks some. Of 150,000 or so clones listed, more than 85% are singletons. The CDR3 is 15 amino acids. From germline, CDR1 is MNHEY and CDR2 SVGAGI. V lost 0 bases and J lost 1, with 9 bases in between. This TCR was recovered from a man younger than 35 in good health. Input material: blood. This chain joins TRBV6-5 and TRBJ1-2, with D possibly matching TRBD1 (5 bases). CDR3 in DNA: TGTGCCAGCAGTTACTCCTCAGGGAGTAACTATGGCTACACCTTC. This gives the protein CASSYSSGSNYGYTF.